The 20 T cell receptor beta chains below come from one sample, sequenced in a study of blood T cell repertoires in COVID-19. The data were produced by immunoSEQ multiplex PCR, yet TCRdb's version contains in-frame clones alone and is incomplete. The repertoire holds over 200,000 clones, with 84% as singletons. Material: peripheral blood. These receptors came from a woman of 80 years or more with COVID-19, enrolled during active disease.

The chain has TRBV5-1 and TRBJ1-6; TRBD1 aligns across 7 bases. CDR3 size: 16 residues. V trimming: 4 bases; J trimming: 3 bases; junction bases outside the gene matches: 7. The germline gives CDR1 SGHRS, CDR2 YFSETQ. CDR3 DNA: TGCGCCAGCAGCCCGGGGGACAGACTCTATAATTCACCCCTCCACTTT. It specifies CASSPGDRLYNSPLHF.

V usage is TRBV10-3 and J usage is TRBJ2-5; TRBD1 matches 9 bases. The CDR3 is 15 residues long. Germline trimming cut 0 bases from V and 5 bases from J; bases unmatched to any gene: 4. Germline-derived CDR1 and CDR2 are ENHRY and SYGVKD. For the CDR3, the DNA is TGTGCCATCAGTGAGTCAGGCGACAGGGGGGAGACCCAGTACTTC. Translation: CAISESGDRGETQYF.

The chain joins TRBV19 to TRBJ2-3; 13 bases are shared with TRBD2. Per germline, CDR1 LNHDA and CDR2 SQIVND (reference sequence). The CDR3 has 16 residues. V shed 2 bases and J 4 bases; nucleotides not matched to a gene: 3. The CDR3 DNA reads as TGTGCCAGTAGTATATTACTAGCGGGGGGGTCAGATACGCAGTATTTT. It translates to CASSILLAGGSDTQYF.

This clone was picked up a small number of times. The chain carries TRBV19 and TRBJ2-5, with 8 bases lining up with TRBD1. After removal of 5 bases from V and 3 bases from J, the junction contained 8 bases not matched to a gene. In germline, CDR1 is LNHDA, CDR2 SQIVND (reference sequence). The CDR3 consists of 15 residues. CDR3 bases: TGTGCCAGTAGTTCTCTCTCGACAGGGGAAGAGACCCAGTACTTC. Encoded protein: CASSSLSTGEETQYF.

This clone has a single count. The rearrangement joins TRBV5-8 to TRBJ1-5; perhaps TRBD1 as D (6 bases). V was cut by 0 bases and J by 2 bases, with 12 bases left in between. In germline, CDR1 is SGHTS, CDR2 YDEGEE. The CDR3 runs to 16 residues. DNA of the CDR3: TGTGCCAGCAGCTTGGGACAGGCGCTCGGCAATCAGCCCCAGCATTTT. This translates into CASSLGQALGNQPQHF.

The gene calls are TRBV5-1 and TRBJ1-4, with TRBD1 identical over 7 bases. This CDR3 has 14 residues. Germline assignment: CDR1 SGHRS and CDR2 YFSETQ. Trimming cost V 4 bases and J 8 bases; bases outside gene matches: 8. The CDR3 DNA reads TGCGCCAGCAGCCGTACAGGGGTTGGGGAAAAACTGTTTTTT. This translates into CASSRTGVGEKLFF.

The chain has TRBV5-1 and TRBJ1-1, with D unresolved. This CDR3 has 14 amino acids. Germline-derived CDR1 and CDR2 are SGHRS and YFSETQ. The V end lost 3 bases, the J end lost 4 bases, and 13 bases lay between the germline ends. CDR3 in amino acids: CASSWVSGGTEAFF. The CDR3 nucleotides are TGCGCCAGCAGCTGGGTAAGTGGAGGCACTGAAGCTTTCTTT. The full variable domain, its missing parts supplied by reference TRBV5-1 and TRBJ1-1, is KAGVTQTPRYLIKTRGQQVTLSCSPISGHRSVSWYQQTPGQGLQFLFEYFSETQRNKGNFPGRFSGRQFSNSRSEMNVSTLELGDSALYLCASSWVSGGTEAFFGQGTRLTVV.

This chain's CDR3 is CASSLTHDSYGYTF. CDR3 coding DNA: TGTGCCAGCAGCCTGACCCATGACAGCTATGGCTACACCTTC. This chain connects TRBV11-2 to TRBJ1-2, with D perhaps matching TRBD1 (5 bases). The CDR3 covers 14 residues. Germline values: CDR1 SGHAT, CDR2 FQNNGV. V lost 5 bases and J lost 4, with 14 bases in between.

The chain couples TRBV12-3 or TRBV12-4 to TRBJ1-5; D not resolved. The CDR3 covers 13 residues. The germline V and J ends were trimmed by 3 bases and 4 bases, with 7 bases remaining between them. The CDR3 reads CASSFEGNQPQHF. The CDR3 nucleotides read TGTGCCAGCAGTTTTGAGGGTAATCAGCCCCAGCATTTT.

The rearrangement links TRBV2 to TRBJ1-1; 7 bases fit TRBD1. V was pared by 7 bases and J by 1 base, with 6 bases of the junction left unmatched. The V gene's germline CDR1 is SNHLY and CDR2 FYNNEI. The CDR3 spans 14 residues. The CDR3 DNA sequence: TGTGCCAGCATCCCGACAGGGAGGAACACTGAAGCTTTCTTT. It codes for CASIPTGRNTEAFF. The full variable domain, its missing parts supplied by reference TRBV2 and TRBJ1-1, is EPEVTQTPSHQVTQMGQEVILRCVPISNHLYFYWYRQILGQKVEFLVSFYNNEISEKSEIFDDQFSVERPDGSNFTLKIRSTKLEDSAMYFCASIPTGRNTEAFFGQGTRLTVV.

This chain links TRBV28 with TRBJ1-2; D is uncertain. V was pared by 6 bases and J by 7 bases, with 18 bases between. The CDR3 covers 14 residues. Germline V gene sequence: CDR1 MDHEN, CDR2 SYDVKM. The CDR3 reads CASSRGPRAGGYTF. CDR3 coding DNA: TGTGCCAGCAGCCGCGGGCCCCGGGCGGGTGGCTACACCTTC.

The rearrangement links TRBV3-1 (or the pseudogene TRBV3-2) to TRBJ2-3, with a tentative D call TRBD2 (6 bases). Deletions cut 3 bases from V and 0 bases from J, with 7 bases between. CDR3 length: 14 amino acids. Germline V lookup: CDR1 LGHDT, CDR2 YNNKEL (reference sequence). The CDR3: CASSQRGSTDTQYF. The CDR3 coding sequence is TGTGCCAGCAGCCAGCGGGGTAGCACAGATACGCAGTATTTT.

The rearrangement links TRBV6-4 to TRBJ1-3; D unclear. This CDR3 spans 15 amino acids. Trimming left V 5 bases short and J 0 bases short, with 11 bases between. Germline V gives CDR1 MRHNA, CDR2 SNTAGT. In nucleotides, the CDR3 is TGTGCCAGCAGTTATAGAACGAGCTCTGGAAACACCATATATTTT. It specifies CASSYRTSSGNTIYF.

In this sample, this clone turned up once. The CDR3 DNA sequence: TGTGCCAGCAGCTTAGGCACGGCCTATAATTCACCCCTCCACTTT. Translation: CASSLGTAYNSPLHF. The V call is TRBV13, the J call TRBJ1-6; D is undetermined. The germline CDR1 and CDR2 sequences are PRHDT and FYEKMQ (reference sequence). V lost 0 bases to trimming and J lost 2 bases, with 5 bases between them. This CDR3 contains 15 residues.

The V call is TRBV5-1, the J call TRBJ2-2; 13 nucleotides line up with TRBD2. With V trimmed by 0 bases and J by 3 bases, 5 bases remained unmatched. Germline V gene lookup returns CDR1 SGHRS and CDR2 YFSETQ. The CDR3 is 18 residues long. For the CDR3, the DNA is TGCGCCAGCAGCTTGGGGACTAGCGGGAGTATCGACACCGGGGAGCTGTTTTTT. Its translation: CASSLGTSGSIDTGELFF.

V and J are TRBV7-3 and TRBJ2-7, with 9 bases that match TRBD1. The CDR3 covers 14 residues. Trimming took 3 bases from V and 5 from J; bases not matched to a gene: 5. Germline CDR1 reads SGHTA; CDR2 reads FQGTGA. The CDR3 DNA is TGTGCCAGCAGCTTGGGACAGGGTCACGACGAGCAGTACTTC. It specifies CASSLGQGHDEQYF.

The rearrangement uses TRBV5-1 and TRBJ1-4; D is undetermined. In germline, CDR1 is SGHRS, CDR2 YFSETQ. The CDR3 loop spans 14 amino acids. V lost 3 bases and J 4 bases, leaving 10 bases between the germline ends. CDR3 amino acids: CASSWRPSNEKLFF. CDR3 coding DNA: TGCGCCAGCAGCTGGAGGCCGAGTAATGAAAAACTGTTTTTT.

The chain is built from TRBV5-1 and TRBJ2-1, with TRBD2 identical over 11 bases. Germline V lookup: CDR1 SGHRS, CDR2 YFSETQ. This CDR3 has 15 amino acids. Trimming cost V 2 bases and J 8 bases; bases outside gene matches: 6. The CDR3 is CASSFTSGGRDEQFF. For the CDR3, the DNA is TGCGCCAGCAGCTTCACTAGCGGGGGTAGGGATGAGCAGTTCTTC. Combining the CDR3 with reference TRBV5-1 and TRBJ2-1 gives the whole variable domain KAGVTQTPRYLIKTRGQQVTLSCSPISGHRSVSWYQQTPGQGLQFLFEYFSETQRNKGNFPGRFSGRQFSNSRSEMNVSTLELGDSALYLCASSFTSGGRDEQFFGPGTRLTVL.

The CDR3 loop reads CASSIAIRGETQYF. CDR3 DNA sequence: TGTGCCAGTAGTATAGCGATACGGGGAGAGACCCAGTACTTC. The chain has TRBV19 and TRBJ2-5, with D maybe TRBD2 (5 bases). The CDR3 extends over 14 amino acids. Trimming stripped 1 base from V and 4 bases from J, with 10 bases between. Looked up from germline, CDR1 is LNHDA and CDR2 is SQIVND (reference sequence).

The rearrangement links TRBV7-9 to TRBJ2-3; D gene uncertain. The CDR3 runs 14 residues. Germline V gene sequence: CDR1 SEHNR, CDR2 FQNEAQ (reference sequence). The V gene lost 5 bases and the J gene lost 2 bases, with 11 bases spanning the gap. Here the CDR3 DNA reads TGTGCCAGCAGCGGCCTTGTGGCCACAGATACGCAGTATTTT. Translated: CASSGLVATDTQYF.